This T cell receptor beta chain appears in the sequencing data of a study of T cells in Graves' hyperthyroidism and ophthalmopathy. CDR1 is DFQATT and CDR2 is SNEGSKA in the germline V gene (reference sequence). The CDR3 has 14 amino acids. Trimming stripped 5 bases from V and 2 bases from J, with 14 bases between. General study findings and limits: Blood also contained most expanded thyroid clonotypes above 0.001.

There were TCR beta CDR3 regions amplified from RNA transcripts. In the first-round RT-PCR of the TCR CDR3, the HTBI primer set was used. From the multiplex PCR reads, TCRdb called clonotypes with MiXCR, one entry per CDR3 protein. Among about 640,000 distinct CDR3 sequences, roughly 20% were seen once, and the ten largest hold around a third. This clonotype was seen only a few times. As yet, its antigen is unknown. Uncontrolled infections, other autoimmune diseases, pregnancy or lactation led to exclusion of patients. Clinical symptoms, serum thyroxine, TRAb, thyroid ultrasound and orbital computed tomography established diagnosis.

J is TRBJ2-3 and V is TRBV20-1; either TRBD1 or TRBD2 may fit D (5 bases each). The TCR comes from a man aged 25-40 years with Graves' ophthalmopathy. Sequencing was carried out using blood. CDR3 nucleotides: TGCAGTGCTGGGATCCCGGGGCTCACAGATACGCAGTATTTT. It is translated as CSAGIPGLTDTQYF.